The 30 T cell receptor beta chains presented below share a single source sample, sequenced in a study of cytomegalovirus exposure and HLA in healthy donors. Using immunoSEQ multiplex PCR, the repertoire was profiled, and TCRdb retains in-frame clones only, with some absent. Seen here are about 220,000 clones, 90% to 95% observed once, and the top ten hold approximately 1%. Sequenced material: PBMCs. The receptors here all came from a woman between 18 and 29 years old in good health and CMV-seronegative.

The chain joins TRBV6-1 to TRBJ2-7; D unclear. The CDR3 spans 15 residues. Trimming left V 1 base short and J 9 bases short, with 19 bases between. CDR1 MNHNS and CDR2 SASEGT come from the germline V gene. The CDR3 protein is CASSEGRDTPGGQYF. The CDR3 DNA reads TGTGCCAGCAGTGAAGGGCGAGATACACCCGGCGGGCAGTACTTC.

DNA for the CDR3: TGTGCCAGCAGTGAAGGGGCACTTTATCAGCCCCAGCATTTT. Protein product: CASSEGALYQPQHF. The rearrangement links TRBV2 to TRBJ1-5, with D unclear. Germline V gene sequence: CDR1 SNHLY, CDR2 FYNNEI. Trimming stripped 1 base from V and 5 bases from J, with 9 bases between. This CDR3 contains 14 residues.

The chain employs TRBV4-1 and TRBJ2-4; D perhaps matches TRBD2 (5 bases). Trimming shortened V by 0 bases and J by 4 bases, and 10 bases separated the two germline ends. The length of the CDR3 is 15 residues. Germline V gene lookup returns CDR1 MGHRA and CDR2 YSYEKL. CDR3 loop: CASSQEGTGKNIQYF. In nucleotides, the CDR3 is TGCGCCAGCAGCCAAGAGGGTACGGGGAAAAACATTCAGTACTTC.

V and J are TRBV30 and TRBJ2-7; 13 bases match TRBD2. J was trimmed by 3 bases and V by 0 bases; bases with no gene match: 8. There are 17 residues in the CDR3. Germline V lookup: CDR1 GTSNPN, CDR2 SVGIG (reference sequence). The CDR3 DNA is TGTGCCTGGAGTGTAGTCGCCGGGACTAGCGGGGACTACGAGCAGTACTTC. Amino acids: CAWSVVAGTSGDYEQYF. Looking up the rest from reference TRBV30 and TRBJ2-7 gives the full variable domain: SQTIHQWPATLVQPVGSPLSLECTVEGTSNPNLYWYRQAAGRGLQLLFYSVGIGQISSEVPQNLSASRPQDRQFILSSKKLLLSDSGFYLCAWSVVAGTSGDYEQYFGPGTRLTVT.

The CDR3 bases are TGTGCCAGTACCAGACAGGGAACCTACGAGCAGTACTTC. Translating gives CASTRQGTYEQYF. The rearrangement links TRBV19 to TRBJ2-7; 7 bases fit TRBD1. The CDR3 runs 13 residues. V shed 7 bases, J shed 2 bases, and the junction held 5 bases outside the gene matches. CDR1 is LNHDA, CDR2 SQIVND, per germline (reference sequence).

The chain carries TRBV9 and TRBJ1-2; 7 nucleotides agree with TRBD1. Germline assignment: CDR1 SGDLS and CDR2 YYNGEE. V dropped 2 bases and J dropped 4; count of bases not matched to a gene: 11. CDR3 length: 16 residues. CDR3 amino acids: CASSVRDRELTYGYTF. The CDR3 region has the DNA TGTGCCAGCAGCGTCCGGGACAGAGAACTAACCTATGGCTACACCTTC.

The CDR3 coding sequence is TGTGCCAGCTCGCAAGGACAGGGGGCAAGAATTCCTTATCAGCCCCAGCATTTT. Translated, it gives CASSQGQGARIPYQPQHF. This chain links TRBV18 with TRBJ1-5; 11 nucleotides line up with TRBD1. The CDR3 is 18 residues long. The ends lost 6 bases at V and 5 bases at J; junction bases unmatched: 15. Germline V lookup: CDR1 KGHSH, CDR2 LQKENI.

This clone has only a few counts. The J gene is TRBJ2-7, the V gene TRBV4-1; the match to TRBD1 covers 7 bases. This CDR3 has 15 amino acids. Trimming removed 4 bases from V and 3 bases from J; junction bases left unmatched: 9. Germline loops: CDR1 MGHRA, CDR2 YSYEKL. This CDR3 reads CASSPLTGANYEQYF. The CDR3 DNA sequence: TGCGCCAGCAGCCCCCTAACAGGGGCAAACTACGAGCAGTACTTC.

The V gene is TRBV4-2, the J gene TRBJ2-2; 9 bases fit TRBD2. This CDR3 has 18 residues. With 0 bases clipped from V and 5 bases from J, the junction kept 10 bases outside the gene matches. Germline V lookup: CDR1 LGHNA, CDR2 YNFKEQ. In DNA, the CDR3 is TGTGCCAGCAGCCAAGATTCCCCTAGCGGGAAAGGGACCGGGGAGCTGTTTTTT. Translating it yields CASSQDSPSGKGTGELFF.

The J gene is TRBJ2-1, the V gene TRBV7-9; TRBD2 agrees at 10 bases. V gave up 1 base and J gave up 6 bases; unmatched junction bases: 6. This CDR3 comprises 16 residues. CDR1 and CDR2 from the germline V gene are SEHNR and FQNEAQ (reference sequence). The DNA of the CDR3 is TGTGCCAGCAGCTTAGTCAGGACTAGCGGACCCAATGAGCAGTTCTTC. Protein: CASSLVRTSGPNEQFF.

V is TRBV5-1 and J is TRBJ2-7, with D possibly matching TRBD1 (5 bases). Between the trimmed V and J ends, which lost 4 bases and 2 bases, there was a span of 16 bases. Germline values: CDR1 SGHRS, CDR2 YFSETQ. CDR3 length: 15 amino acids. CDR3: CASSPGHSDTYEQYF. Here the CDR3 DNA reads TGCGCCAGCAGCCCCGGACACTCCGATACCTACGAGCAGTACTTC.

The chain employs TRBV2 and TRBJ2-7; D perhaps matches TRBD1 (7 bases). V was pared by 2 bases and J by 3 bases, with 23 bases between. Germline V CDR1 and CDR2: SNHLY, FYNNEI. CDR3 length: 18 residues. DNA for the CDR3: TGTGCCAGCAGTGAACCCAATAGACAGGGAGGAAACCGCTACGAGCAGTACTTC. Translation gives CASSEPNRQGGNRYEQYF.

The chain couples TRBV19 to TRBJ1-2, with D hard to call. Trimming pared 10 bases from V and 8 bases from J, leaving 20 bases between. Per germline, CDR1 LNHDA and CDR2 SQIVND (reference sequence). CDR3 length: 13 amino acids. The CDR3 sequence: CATSLEAAGGYTF. Here the CDR3 DNA reads TGTGCCACCTCGCTCGAGGCAGCCGGGGGCTACACCTTC.

This rearrangement joins TRBV2 to TRBJ1-1, with D perhaps matching TRBD1 (6 bases). With 3 bases removed from V and 6 bases from J, the gap between germline ends came to 8 bases. CDR3 length equals 12 residues. Germline loops: CDR1 SNHLY, CDR2 FYNNEI. CDR3 bases: TGTGCCAGCAGTGAGAGGACAGCTGAAGCTTTCTTT. This gives the protein CASSERTAEAFF. The full variable domain, completed using reference TRBV2 and TRBJ1-1, is EPEVTQTPSHQVTQMGQEVILRCVPISNHLYFYWYRQILGQKVEFLVSFYNNEISEKSEIFDDQFSVERPDGSNFTLKIRSTKLEDSAMYFCASSERTAEAFFGQGTRLTVV.

The chain recombines TRBV14 with TRBJ2-7, with D perhaps matching TRBD1 (5 bases). Germline V lookup: CDR1 SGHDN, CDR2 FVKESK. CDR3 length: 15 residues. V was cut by 3 bases and J by 2 bases, with 14 bases left in between. The CDR3 nucleotides are TGTGCCAGCAGCCATACTACACAGGTTACCTACGAGCAGTACTTC. Protein: CASSHTTQVTYEQYF.

The rearrangement links TRBV11-3 to TRBJ2-3; 8 positions agree with TRBD2. The CDR3 has 14 amino acids. V lost 4 bases and J lost 5; bases outside the gene matches: 5. Germline loops: CDR1 SGHNT, CDR2 YENEEA. CDR3 amino acids: CASSSRREEDTQYF. In DNA, the CDR3 is TGTGCCAGCAGCTCCAGGCGGGAGGAAGATACGCAGTATTTT. Looking up the rest from reference TRBV11-3 and TRBJ2-3 gives the full variable domain: EAGVVQSPRYKIIEKKQPVAFWCNPISGHNTLYWYLQNLGQGPELLIRYENEEAVDDSQLPKDRFSAERLKGVDSTLKIQPAELGDSAVYLCASSSRREEDTQYFGPGTRLTVL.

The chain joins TRBV19 to TRBJ2-1; TRBD1 aligns across 7 bases. Per germline, CDR1 LNHDA and CDR2 SQIVND (reference sequence). This CDR3 is built from 16 residues. The ends lost 0 bases at V and 4 bases at J; junction bases unmatched: 6. CDR3 in DNA: TGTGCCAGTAGTATAGATCTATTACAGGGGTACAATGAGCAGTTCTTC. It is translated as CASSIDLLQGYNEQFF.

The gene calls are TRBV5-4 and TRBJ2-4; 9 bases map to TRBD1. From germline, CDR1 is SGHNT and CDR2 YYREEE (reference sequence). The ends lost 4 bases at V and 14 bases at J; junction bases unmatched: 10. The CDR3 has 13 residues. The CDR3 spells CASSPRDRAKKYF. The CDR3 DNA is TGTGCCAGCAGCCCACGGGACAGGGCAAAAAAGTACTTC.

This clone is a singleton in its sample. The rearrangement links TRBV5-1 to TRBJ1-6; D is undetermined. The CDR3 runs 15 residues. Per germline, CDR1 SGHRS and CDR2 YFSETQ. V was pared by 0 bases and J by 7 bases, with 11 bases between. The CDR3 reads CASSLARDGNSPLHF. The CDR3 DNA reads TGCGCCAGCAGCTTGGCGAGGGATGGAAATTCACCCCTCCACTTT.

The chain has TRBV2 and TRBJ1-5; D not resolved. V lost 7 bases to trimming and J lost 3 bases, with 10 bases between them. The CDR3 covers 13 residues. From germline, CDR1 is SNHLY and CDR2 FYNNEI. The CDR3 here is CASTREANQPQHF. For the CDR3, the DNA is TGTGCCAGCACACGGGAGGCCAATCAGCCCCAGCATTTT.

The chain links TRBV7-2 to TRBJ1-2; D unresolved. The V gene lost 4 bases and the J gene lost 1 base, with 22 bases spanning the gap. Germline-derived CDR1 and CDR2 are SGHTA and FQGNSA. This CDR3 has 18 residues. The CDR3 region is CASSSASGPPLLNYGYTF. As DNA, the CDR3 is TGTGCCAGCAGCTCAGCATCGGGTCCCCCTTTACTTAACTATGGCTACACCTTC.

This clone was counted a single time. V and J are TRBV30 and TRBJ1-4; D possibly corresponds to TRBD1 (5 bases). The V gene lost 4 bases and the J gene lost 3 bases, with 9 bases spanning the gap. This CDR3 spans 13 amino acids. Germline lookup yields CDR1 GTSNPN and CDR2 SVGIG (reference sequence). CDR3 in amino acids: CAWTSGPNEKLFF. The CDR3 bases are TGTGCCTGGACCTCAGGGCCTAATGAAAAACTGTTTTTT.

The rearrangement joins TRBV28 to TRBJ1-2, with a tentative D call TRBD1 (5 bases). This CDR3 comprises 14 residues. Per germline, CDR1 MDHEN and CDR2 SYDVKM. Trimming removed 4 bases at V and 6 bases at J, with 15 bases between. The CDR3: CASSWGTFYHGYTF. In DNA form, the CDR3 reads TGTGCCAGCAGTTGGGGCACCTTCTATCATGGCTACACCTTC.

This chain links TRBV19 with TRBJ2-3; D might be TRBD2 (5 bases). The CDR3 extends over 17 amino acids. Trimming shortened V by 3 bases and J by 5 bases, and 21 bases separated the two germline ends. Germline CDR1 and CDR2: LNHDA and SQIVND (reference sequence). CDR3 in DNA: TGTGCCAGTAGTATCGGGTGGCTAGCTGTTAGTGAAGATACGCAGTATTTT. Protein product: CASSIGWLAVSEDTQYF. Complete variable domain (other parts from reference TRBV19 and TRBJ2-3): DGGITQSPKYLFRKEGQNVTLSCEQNLNHDAMYWYRQDPGQGLRLIYYSQIVNDFQKGDIAEGYSVSREKKESFPLTVTSAQKNPTAFYLCASSIGWLAVSEDTQYFGPGTRLTVL.

V usage is TRBV7-9 and J usage is TRBJ1-1, with D uncertain. This CDR3 region has 12 residues. Germline CDR1 is SEHNR and CDR2 is FQNEAQ (reference sequence). V gave up 4 bases and J gave up 7 bases, with 10 bases separating them. The CDR3 loop reads CASSSDWVEAFF. CDR3 coding DNA: TGTGCCAGCAGCTCGGACTGGGTTGAAGCTTTCTTT.

The chain combines TRBV19 with TRBJ1-1, with a weak D call TRBD1 (5 bases). CDR1 and CDR2 from the germline V gene are LNHDA and SQIVND (reference sequence). The CDR3 has 13 amino acids. V gave up 3 bases and J gave up 2 bases, with 7 bases separating them. The CDR3 reads CASSMGGNTEAFF. DNA of the CDR3: TGTGCCAGTAGTATGGGGGGTAACACTGAAGCTTTCTTT.

The chain combines TRBV28 with TRBJ2-1, with 12 bases identical to TRBD2. Germline trimming cut 10 bases from V and 4 bases from J; bases unmatched to any gene: 8. CDR1 is MDHEN, CDR2 SYDVKM, per germline. The CDR3 is 15 amino acids. The CDR3 spells CAITTSGSGYNEQFF. In nucleotides, the CDR3 is TGTGCCATCACGACTAGCGGGAGTGGTTACAATGAGCAGTTCTTC.

CDR3 amino acids: CASSLARLAGLVEQFF. CDR3 sequence (DNA): TGTGCCAGCAGCTTAGCCCGACTAGCGGGATTGGTGGAGCAGTTCTTC. The chain is built from TRBV7-8 and TRBJ2-1, with 11 bases fitting TRBD2. The germline CDR1 and CDR2 sequences are SGHVS and FQNEAQ. V shed 0 bases and J 10 bases; nucleotides not matched to a gene: 8. The CDR3 spans 16 residues.

This clone was seen just once. The chain couples TRBV7-8 to TRBJ1-1; D call uncertain. The CDR3 contains 13 residues. CDR1 is SGHVS, CDR2 FQNEAQ, per germline. V gave up 1 base and J gave up 1 base, with 4 bases separating them. CDR3 nucleotide sequence: TGTGCCAGCAGCTTAGACTCGAACACTGAAGCTTTCTTT. Its translation is CASSLDSNTEAFF.

The rearrangement links TRBV5-8 to TRBJ2-2, with D maybe TRBD1 (5 bases). Trimming stripped 3 bases from V and 5 bases from J, with 14 bases between. The CDR3 loop spans 15 amino acids. In germline, CDR1 is SGHTS, CDR2 YDEGEE. CDR3 sequence (DNA): TGTGCCAGCAGCTCTTGGGGCCAGGGAACCGGGGAGCTGTTTTTT. This gives the protein CASSSWGQGTGELFF.